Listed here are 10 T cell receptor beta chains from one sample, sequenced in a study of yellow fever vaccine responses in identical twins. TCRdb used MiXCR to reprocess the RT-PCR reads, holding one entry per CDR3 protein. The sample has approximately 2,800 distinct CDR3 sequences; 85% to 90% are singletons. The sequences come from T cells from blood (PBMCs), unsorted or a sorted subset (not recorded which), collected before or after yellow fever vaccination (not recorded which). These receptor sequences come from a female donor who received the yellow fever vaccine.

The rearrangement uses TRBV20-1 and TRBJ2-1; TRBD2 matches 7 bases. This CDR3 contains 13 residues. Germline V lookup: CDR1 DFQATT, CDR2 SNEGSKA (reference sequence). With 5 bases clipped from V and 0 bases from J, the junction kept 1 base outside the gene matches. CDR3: CSAVAGSYNEQFF. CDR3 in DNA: TGCAGTGCTGTAGCGGGCTCCTACAATGAGCAGTTCTTC.

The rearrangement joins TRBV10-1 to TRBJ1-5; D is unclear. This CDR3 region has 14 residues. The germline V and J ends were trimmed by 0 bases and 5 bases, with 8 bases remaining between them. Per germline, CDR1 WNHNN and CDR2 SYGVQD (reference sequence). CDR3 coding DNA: TGCGCCAGCAGTGAGTCGGGTCCGGATCAGCCCCAGCATTTT. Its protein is CASSESGPDQPQHF.

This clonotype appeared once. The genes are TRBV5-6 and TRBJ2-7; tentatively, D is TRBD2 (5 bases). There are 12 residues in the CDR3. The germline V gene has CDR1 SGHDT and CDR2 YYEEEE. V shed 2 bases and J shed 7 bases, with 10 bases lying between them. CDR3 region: CASSFLTGEQYV. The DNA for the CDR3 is TGTGCCAGCAGCTTCCTGACGGGGGAGCAGTACGTC.

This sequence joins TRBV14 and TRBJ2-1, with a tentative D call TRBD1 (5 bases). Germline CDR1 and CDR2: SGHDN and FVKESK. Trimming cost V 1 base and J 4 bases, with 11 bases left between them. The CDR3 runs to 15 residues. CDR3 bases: TGTGCCAGCAGCCAAGGGGGCAGTGGATACAATGAGCAGTTCTTC. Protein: CASSQGGSGYNEQFF.

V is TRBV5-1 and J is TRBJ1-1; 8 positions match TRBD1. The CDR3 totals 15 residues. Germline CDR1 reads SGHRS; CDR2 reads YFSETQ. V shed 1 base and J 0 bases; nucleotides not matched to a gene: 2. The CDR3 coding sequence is TGCGCCAGCAGCTTGACGGGACAGGTGAACACTGAAGCTTTCTTT. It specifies CASSLTGQVNTEAFF.

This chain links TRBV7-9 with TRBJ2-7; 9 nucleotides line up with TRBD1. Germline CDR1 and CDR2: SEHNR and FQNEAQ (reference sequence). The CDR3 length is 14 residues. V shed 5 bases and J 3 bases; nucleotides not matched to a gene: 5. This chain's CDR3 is CASSPRDRVYEQYV. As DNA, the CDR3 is TGTGCCAGCAGCCCCCGGGACAGGGTCTACGAGCAGTACGTC.

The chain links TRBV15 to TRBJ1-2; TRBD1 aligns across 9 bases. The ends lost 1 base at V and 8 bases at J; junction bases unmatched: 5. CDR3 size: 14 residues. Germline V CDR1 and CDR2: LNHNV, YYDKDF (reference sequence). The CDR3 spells CATSRGQGVPGYTF. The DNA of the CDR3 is TGTGCCACCAGCAGAGGACAGGGGGTACCGGGCTACACCTTC.

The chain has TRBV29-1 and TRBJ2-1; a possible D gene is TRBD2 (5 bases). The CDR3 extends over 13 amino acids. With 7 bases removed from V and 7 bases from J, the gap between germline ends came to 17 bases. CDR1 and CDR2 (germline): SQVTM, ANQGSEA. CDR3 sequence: CSEYSVRENEQFF. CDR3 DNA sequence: TGCAGCGAGTATAGCGTTCGGGAAAATGAGCAGTTCTTC.

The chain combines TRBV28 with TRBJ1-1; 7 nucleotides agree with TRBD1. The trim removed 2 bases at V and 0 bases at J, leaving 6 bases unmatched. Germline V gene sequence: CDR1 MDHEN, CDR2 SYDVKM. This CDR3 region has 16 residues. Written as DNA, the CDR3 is TGTGCCAGCAGTTTAGCCACAGGGGCCATGAACACTGAAGCTTTCTTT. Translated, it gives CASSLATGAMNTEAFF.

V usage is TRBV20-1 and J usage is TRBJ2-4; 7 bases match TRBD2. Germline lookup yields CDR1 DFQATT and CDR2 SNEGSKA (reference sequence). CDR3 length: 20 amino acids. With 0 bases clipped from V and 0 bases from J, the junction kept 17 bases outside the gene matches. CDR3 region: CSAREPSFPGLPIAKNIQYF. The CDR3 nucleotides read TGCAGTGCTAGAGAACCATCCTTCCCGGGACTACCGATAGCCAAAAACATTCAGTACTTC.